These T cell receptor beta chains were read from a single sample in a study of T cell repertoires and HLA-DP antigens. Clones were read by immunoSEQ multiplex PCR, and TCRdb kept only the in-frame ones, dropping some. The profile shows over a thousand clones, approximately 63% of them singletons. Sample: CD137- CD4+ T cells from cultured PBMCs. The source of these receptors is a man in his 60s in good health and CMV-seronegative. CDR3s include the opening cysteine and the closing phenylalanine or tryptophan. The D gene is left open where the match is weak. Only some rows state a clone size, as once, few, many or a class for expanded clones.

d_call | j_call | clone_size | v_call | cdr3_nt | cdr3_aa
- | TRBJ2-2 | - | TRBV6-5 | TGTGCCACCACGAGAGGGACTAACACCGGGGAGCTGTTTTTT | CATTRGTNTGELFF
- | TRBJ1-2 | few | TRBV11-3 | TGTGCCAGCAGCTTTAGCGGGGGTGAAGGCTACACCTTC | CASSFSGGEGYTF
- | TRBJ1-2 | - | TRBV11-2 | TGTGCCAGCAGCCGTGCCAGGGACCGTGGCTACACCTTC | CASSRARDRGYTF
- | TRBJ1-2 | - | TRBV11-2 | TGTGCCAGCAGCTCATATCCCCCAGGGCTTGGCTACACCTTC | CASSSYPPGLGYTF
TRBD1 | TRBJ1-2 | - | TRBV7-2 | TGTGCCAGCAGCTTAGGCAGGGGGTGGAACTATGGCTACACCTTC | CASSLGRGWNYGYTF
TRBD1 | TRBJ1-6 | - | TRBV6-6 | TGTGCCGGAGGGACAGGGGGGTCACCCCTCCACTTT | CAGGTGGSPLHF
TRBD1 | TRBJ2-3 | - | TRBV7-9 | TGTGCCAGCAGCAGGGGACAGGGGAGAGATACGCAGTATTTT | CASSRGQGRDTQYF
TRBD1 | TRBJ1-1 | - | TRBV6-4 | TGTGCCAGCAGACCAGGGGGCGCGGGCACTGAAGCTTTCTTT | CASRPGGAGTEAFF
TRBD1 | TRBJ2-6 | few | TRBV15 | TGTGCCACCAGCACCGGGGACAGGGTCGGTTCTGGGGCCAACGTCCTGACTTTC | CATSTGDRVGSGANVLTF
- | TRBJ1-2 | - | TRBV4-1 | TGCGCCAGCAGCCAAGTGCAGGGCAACTATGGCTACACCTTC | CASSQVQGNYGYTF
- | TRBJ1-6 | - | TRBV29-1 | TGCAGCGTTAGAGCCGGGTCCTACTATTATTCACCCCTCCACTTT | CSVRAGSYYYSPLHF
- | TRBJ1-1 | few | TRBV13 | TGTGCCAGCAGCTTAGGCCAGGGAGCTTTCTTT | CASSLGQGAFF
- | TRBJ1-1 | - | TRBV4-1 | TGCGCCAGCAGCCAAGATCTTCGGTTTGAAGCTTTCTTT | CASSQDLRFEAFF
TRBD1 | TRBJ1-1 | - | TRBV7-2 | TGTGCCAGCAGCTGGGGGACAGGGCGGAACACTGAAGCTTTCTTT | CASSWGTGRNTEAFF
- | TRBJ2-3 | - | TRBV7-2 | TGTGCCAGCAGCTCCCGCACGGCAGATACGCAGTATTTT | CASSSRTADTQYF
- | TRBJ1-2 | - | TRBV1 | TGCACCAGCAGGTGTGATATTGTGCGAAAGACCTATGGCTACACCTTC | CTSRCDIVRKTYGYTF
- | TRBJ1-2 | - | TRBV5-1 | TGCGCCAGCAGCTTGGGACAGCCCGACGGTGGCTACACCTTC | CASSLGQPDGGYTF
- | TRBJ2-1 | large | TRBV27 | TGTGCCAGCAGCCCTCGGGGGGCGGGAGTCTCCTACAATGAGCAGTTCTTC | CASSPRGAGVSYNEQFF
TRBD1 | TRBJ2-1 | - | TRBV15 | TGTGCCACCAGCAGACACGGACAGGGTAATGAGCAGTTCTTC | CATSRHGQGNEQFF
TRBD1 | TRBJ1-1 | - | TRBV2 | TGTGCCAGCAGTCGGGACAGGGGATACACTGAAGCTTTCTTT | CASSRDRGYTEAFF
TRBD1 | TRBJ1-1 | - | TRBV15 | TGTGCCACCAGCAGAGGGGACAGTAACACTGAAGCTTTCTTT | CATSRGDSNTEAFF
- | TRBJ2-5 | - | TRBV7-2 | TGTGCCAGCAGCTCTGGAAGGGGTCTCTCTATAGAGACCCAGTACTTC | CASSSGRGLSIETQYF
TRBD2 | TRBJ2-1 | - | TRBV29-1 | TGCAGCGGCGGGAGGGCCGAGGTGAATGAGCAGTTCTTC | CSGGRAEVNEQFF
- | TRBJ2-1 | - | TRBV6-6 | TGTGCCAGCAGTTACGCCCCAGGGGGGTACAATGAGCAGTTCTTC | CASSYAPGGYNEQFF
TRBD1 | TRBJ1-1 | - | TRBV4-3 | TGCGCCAGCAGCCACCCACAGGGGTCCTGGACTGAAGCTTTCTTT | CASSHPQGSWTEAFF